The source of this TCR beta chain is a study of cytomegalovirus exposure and HLA in healthy donors. Study-wide findings and caveats: Upon later analysis, TCR association rates were observed to vary by HLA locus, being highest for DRB1 and lowest for HLA-C. Several of the most significant clusters appeared, in a later analysis, to be linked to common viral pathogens.

The donors gave bone marrow, and they were healthy. The PCR contained 60 Vbeta and 13 Jbeta primers. This table comes from immunoSEQ multiplex PCR, and its TCRdb copy is limited to in-frame clones, with some not included. The table shows 95,000 to 150,000 clones, with about 75% occurring only once. This CDR3 has 19 residues. Trimming took 5 bases from V and 3 from J; bases not matched to a gene: 18. The germline gives CDR1 MNHEY, CDR2 SMNVEV (reference sequence). About this clone: Antigen: not known.

The receptor was isolated from a man aged 60 to 75 in good health and CMV-seropositive. Sequenced input: PBMCs. The chain is built from TRBV27 and TRBJ2-4, with TRBD2 matching over 8 bases. CDR3 protein: CASSLRRISSGPSKNIQYF. In nucleotides, the CDR3 is TGTGCCAGCAGTCTAAGACGGATCTCTAGCGGGCCTAGCAAAAACATTCAGTACTTC.